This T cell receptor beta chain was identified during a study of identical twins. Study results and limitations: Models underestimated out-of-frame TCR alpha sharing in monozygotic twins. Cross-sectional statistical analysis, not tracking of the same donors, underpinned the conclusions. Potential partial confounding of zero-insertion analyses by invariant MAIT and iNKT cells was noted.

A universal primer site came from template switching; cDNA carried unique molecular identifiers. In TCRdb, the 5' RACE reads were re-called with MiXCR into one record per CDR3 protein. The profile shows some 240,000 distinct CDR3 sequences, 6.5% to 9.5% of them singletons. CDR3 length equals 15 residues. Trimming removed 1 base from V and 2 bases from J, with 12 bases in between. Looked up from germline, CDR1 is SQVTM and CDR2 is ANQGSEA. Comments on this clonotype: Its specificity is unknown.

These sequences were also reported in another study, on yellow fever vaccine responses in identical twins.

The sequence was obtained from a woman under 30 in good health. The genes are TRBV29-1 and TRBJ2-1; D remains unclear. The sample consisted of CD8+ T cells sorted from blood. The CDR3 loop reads CSVEGVERTYNEQFF. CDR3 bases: TGCAGCGTTGAAGGGGTCGAGAGAACCTACAATGAGCAGTTCTTC.